Presented here are 32 T cell receptor beta chains from one specimen sequenced in a study of identical twins. TCRdb used MiXCR to reprocess the 5' RACE reads, holding one entry per CDR3 protein. Here the sample spans about 150,000 distinct CDR3 sequences, under 4.5% being singletons. Specimen: memory T cells sorted from blood. All receptors come from a man younger than 35 in good health.

Comments on this clonotype: This may be a read error, as it is one base from a much larger clone. V and J are TRBV12-3 or TRBV12-4 and TRBJ2-5; TRBD1 matches at 7 bases. This CDR3 has 13 residues. V lost 5 bases, J lost 5 bases, and 5 bases stayed unmatched. CDR3 residues: CASSATGMETQYF. The CDR3 region has the DNA TGTGCCAGCAGTGCGACAGGGATGGAGACCCAGTACTTC.

In this sample, this clonotype turned up a few times. The CDR3 carries no conserved terminal phenylalanine or tryptophan, so it likely arises from a read error. The genes are TRBV2 and TRBJ2-3; 10 bases align to TRBD1. Germline V gene lookup returns CDR1 SNHLY and CDR2 FYNNEI. The CDR3 sequence is 15 residues long. Trimming at V came to 5 bases and at J to 2 bases, leaving 4 bases not matched to a gene. The CDR3 loop is CASSPGQGVTDTQYS. Here the CDR3 DNA reads TGTGCCAGCAGTCCAGGACAGGGGGTCACAGATACGCAGTATTCT.

The sample holds many counts of this clonotype. The rearrangement links TRBV25-1 to TRBJ2-7; tentatively, D is TRBD2 (5 bases). V lost 6 bases, J lost 3 bases, and 18 bases lay in between. The CDR3 is made up of 15 amino acids. Germline assignment: CDR1 MGHDK and CDR2 SYGVNS. CDR3 sequence (DNA): TGTGCCAGCAGCGAACCGGGCGCCGGGATCTACGAGCAGTACTTC. Its translation: CASSEPGAGIYEQYF.

This clonotype was picked up many times. The V call is TRBV15, the J call TRBJ1-4, with unresolved D. The CDR3 consists of 13 residues. V dropped 1 base and J dropped 6 bases, with 6 bases sitting between them. The germline V gene has CDR1 LNHNV and CDR2 YYDKDF (reference sequence). CDR3 region: CATSRGVDEKLFF. The CDR3 DNA is TGTGCCACCAGCAGAGGGGTGGATGAAAAACTGTTTTTT. Variable domain in full (rest from reference TRBV15 and TRBJ1-4): DAMVIQNPRYQVTQFGKPVTLSCSQTLNHNVMYWYQQKSSQAPKLLFHYYDKDFNNEADTPDNFQSRRPNTSFCFLDIRSPGLGDTAMYLCATSRGVDEKLFFGSGTQLSVL.

This clonotype occurred many times. The gene calls are TRBV6-1 and TRBJ1-5; the D is unclear. Trimming pared 11 bases from V and 1 base from J, leaving 12 bases between. The CDR3 is made up of 13 amino acids. The germline V gene has CDR1 MNHNS and CDR2 SASEGT. CDR3 sequence: CAGSRESNQPQHF. CDR3 in DNA: TGTGCCGGCTCGAGGGAGAGCAATCAGCCCCAGCATTTT.

This rearrangement joins TRBV21-1 to TRBJ1-2. TRBV21-1 is a recognized pseudogene. This CDR3 region has 12 residues. The CDR3 region has the DNA TGTGCCAGCAGCCCGTCAGGAGATGGCTACACCTTC. The encoded protein is CASSPSGDGYTF.

The table lists this clonotype with many counts. The chain couples TRBV24-1 to TRBJ2-1, with TRBD1 identical over 7 bases. Germline trimming cut 6 bases from V and 15 bases from J; bases unmatched to any gene: 13. Germline loops: CDR1 KGHDR, CDR2 SFDVKD. This CDR3 spans 13 amino acids. The CDR3 spells CATSTTGLYDRFF. CDR3 sequence (DNA): TGTGCCACCAGTACGACAGGGCTTTATGATCGGTTCTTC.

This clonotype showed up many times. CDR3 residues: CASSPTGTLNSPLHF. In DNA form, the CDR3 reads TGTGCCAGCAGTCCGACCGGGACATTAAATTCACCCCTCCACTTT. The chain joins TRBV6-1 to TRBJ1-6; tentative D call: TRBD1 (6 bases). This CDR3 is 15 amino acids long. Looked up from germline, CDR1 is MNHNS and CDR2 is SASEGT. Trimming removed 5 bases from V and 7 bases from J, with 15 bases in between.

This clonotype came up many times. The CDR3 DNA reads TGCAGCGTTGTCCAGGGACTCCTCTACAATGAGCAGTTCTTC. It yields the protein CSVVQGLLYNEQFF. The chain has TRBV29-1 and TRBJ2-1, with D perhaps TRBD2 (6 bases). The CDR3 spans 14 residues. The V end lost 4 bases, the J end lost 3 bases, and 13 bases lay between the germline ends. In germline, CDR1 is SQVTM, CDR2 ANQGSEA.

The table lists this clonotype with a few counts. The V call is TRBV28, the J call TRBJ2-7, with TRBD2 identical over 10 bases. The CDR3 length is 15 residues. Germline V gene sequence: CDR1 MDHEN, CDR2 SYDVKM. J gave up 7 bases and V 0 bases, and 6 bases lay outside the gene matches. CDR3 DNA: TGTGCCAGCAGTTTATGGGCTAGCGGGAGTGGTGAGCAGTACTTC. This translates into CASSLWASGSGEQYF.

This clonotype was detected many times. V and J are TRBV7-2 and TRBJ2-1; D is unresolved. Trimming removed 2 bases at V and 7 bases at J, with 15 bases between. This CDR3 is built from 15 residues. Germline lookup yields CDR1 SGHTA and CDR2 FQGNSA. The CDR3 protein is CASSLTFRSLNEQFF. CDR3 nucleotides: TGTGCCAGCAGCTTAACGTTCCGATCGCTAAATGAGCAGTTCTTC.

This clonotype was counted between two and nine times. The chain joins TRBV20-1 to TRBJ1-5; D remains unclear. Trimming cost V 0 bases and J 2 bases, with 14 bases left between them. The CDR3 totals 16 residues. In germline, CDR1 is DFQATT, CDR2 SNEGSKA (reference sequence). The CDR3 sequence: CSARDDSRLGNQPQHF. The CDR3 DNA reads as TGCAGTGCTAGAGATGATTCCCGGTTGGGCAATCAGCCCCAGCATTTT.

This clonotype was found many times. V gene TRBV25-1 combines with J gene TRBJ2-5, with D possibly matching TRBD1 (5 bases). V was pared by 1 base and J by 5 bases, with 14 bases between. The germline V gene encodes CDR1 MGHDK and CDR2 SYGVNS. This CDR3 comprises 15 residues. The CDR3 region has the DNA TGTGCCAGCAGTGAATCTAGGGGTTGGCGGGAGACCCAGTACTTC. Translation gives CASSESRGWRETQYF.

This clonotype was observed at least ten times. The chain joins TRBV29-1 to TRBJ1-5; D is unresolved. The CDR3 is made up of 13 amino acids. The V end lost 4 bases, the J end lost 0 bases, and 7 bases lay between the germline ends. Germline assignment: CDR1 SQVTM and CDR2 ANQGSEA. CDR3 residues: CSVGGDSNQPQHF. The CDR3 DNA reads as TGCAGCGTTGGCGGGGATAGCAATCAGCCCCAGCATTTT.

This clonotype was counted at least ten times. The chain links TRBV6-6 to TRBJ2-7; possible D gene TRBD1, 6 bases. Germline V lookup: CDR1 MNHNY, CDR2 SVGAGI (reference sequence). The CDR3 has 12 residues. V lost 4 bases, J lost 2 bases, and 6 bases lay in between. CDR3 sequence reads: CASSWDTYEQYV. CDR3 coding DNA: TGTGCCAGCAGTTGGGACACCTACGAGCAGTACGTC.

This clonotype was detected ten times or more. The rearrangement uses TRBV30 and TRBJ1-5; 8 bases are shared with TRBD1. The CDR3 totals 14 residues. J gave up 2 bases and V 0 bases, and 0 bases lay outside the gene matches. Germline CDR1 GTSNPN, CDR2 SVGIG (reference sequence). The CDR3 loop reads CAWSVTGGNQPQHF. The CDR3 DNA is TGTGCCTGGAGTGTGACAGGGGGCAATCAGCCCCAGCATTTT. Supplemented by reference TRBV30 and TRBJ1-5, the full variable domain reads SQTIHQWPATLVQPVGSPLSLECTVEGTSNPNLYWYRQAAGRGLQLLFYSVGIGQISSEVPQNLSASRPQDRQFILSSKKLLLSDSGFYLCAWSVTGGNQPQHFGDGTRLSIL.

This clonotype was counted at least ten times. The chain has TRBV28 and TRBJ2-7; 9 bases line up with TRBD1. Per the germline V gene, CDR1 is MDHEN and CDR2 is SYDVKM. V trimming: 3 bases; J trimming: 6 bases; junction bases outside the gene matches: 6. The CDR3 loop spans 14 amino acids. CDR3 loop: CASSFPGQGGEQYF. The DNA for the CDR3 is TGTGCCAGCAGTTTCCCGGGACAGGGAGGCGAGCAGTACTTC.

This clonotype came up many times. The V call is TRBV27, the J call TRBJ2-1; 9 positions agree with TRBD2. The CDR3 is made up of 15 amino acids. V was pared by 4 bases and J by 3 bases, with 4 bases of the junction left unmatched. Germline CDR1 reads MNHEY; CDR2 reads SMNVEV (reference sequence). The CDR3 sequence: CASSSGTSLYNEQFF. DNA for the CDR3: TGTGCCAGCAGTTCCGGGACTAGCCTCTACAATGAGCAGTTCTTC.

This clonotype was recorded many times. The CDR3 here is CASSLTRYYEQYF. CDR3 bases: TGTGCCAGCAGCTTGACCCGTTACTACGAGCAGTACTTC. The J gene is TRBJ2-7, the V gene TRBV11-2; D call uncertain. Trimming removed 3 bases from V and 3 bases from J, with 9 bases in between. Germline V gene data show CDR1 as SGHAT and CDR2 as FQNNGV. The CDR3 covers 13 residues.

There are many counts of this clonotype. V and J are TRBV7-8 and TRBJ2-5; unclear D gene. The CDR3 has 13 residues. Between the trimmed V and J ends, which lost 4 bases and 4 bases, there was a span of 10 bases. Germline CDR1 reads SGHVS; CDR2 reads FQNEAQ. The CDR3 reads CASSYRSRETQYF. CDR3 DNA sequence: TGTGCCAGCAGCTACCGCTCGAGAGAGACCCAGTACTTC.

This clonotype was detected many times. The CDR3 bases are TGTGCCAGCAGCCAAGATTTGGGGACTAGTTTAGATTATGAGCAGTTCTTC. It encodes CASSQDLGTSLDYEQFF. This chain joins TRBV4-2 and TRBJ2-1, with TRBD2 matching 8 bases. Looked up from germline, CDR1 is LGHNA and CDR2 is YNFKEQ. The length of the CDR3 is 17 residues. The V gene end was trimmed by 0 bases and the J gene end by 8 bases; junction bases not matched to a gene: 12.

Ten or more counts support this clonotype. The CDR3 region has the DNA TGTGCCACCAGCAGAGATCTTGAGACAGGGAAGTACTTC. Translating gives CATSRDLETGKYF. The chain is built from TRBV15 and TRBJ2-7; TRBD1 matches 7 bases. The trim removed 0 bases at V and 11 bases at J, leaving 7 bases unmatched. Germline CDR1 reads LNHNV; CDR2 reads YYDKDF (reference sequence). The CDR3 extends over 13 amino acids. The full variable domain, with the rest looked up from reference TRBV15 and TRBJ2-7, is DAMVIQNPRYQVTQFGKPVTLSCSQTLNHNVMYWYQQKSSQAPKLLFHYYDKDFNNEADTPDNFQSRRPNTSFCFLDIRSPGLGDTAMYLCATSRDLETGKYFGPGTRLTVT.

The table lists this clonotype with many counts. The chain links TRBV7-2 to TRBJ2-2, with 12 bases aligning to TRBD2. Germline V CDR1 and CDR2: SGHTA, FQGNSA. With 4 bases clipped from V and 4 bases from J, the junction kept 1 base outside the gene matches. This CDR3 is 15 amino acids long. The CDR3 nucleotides read TGTGCCAGCAGCTCGACTAGCGGGAGCACCGGGGAGCTGTTTTTT. Protein product: CASSSTSGSTGELFF.

This clonotype was counted ten times or more. V is TRBV4-2 and J is TRBJ1-5, with D unclear. The ends were cut back, 3 bases at V and 10 bases at J, with 28 bases in the middle. Germline V lookup: CDR1 LGHNA, CDR2 YNFKEQ. The CDR3 runs 18 residues. The CDR3 bases are TGTGCCAGCAGCCACTCATTTGGGCGTTCCCCGTTTCAGAGCCCCCAGCATTTT. This translates into CASSHSFGRSPFQSPQHF.

The sample holds many counts of this clonotype. This sequence joins TRBV5-5 and TRBJ1-2; the D gene is possibly TRBD1 (6 bases). Trimming took off 2 bases at V and 5 bases at J, with 16 bases between the two ends. This CDR3 has 15 residues. Germline V gene lookup returns CDR1 SGHKS and CDR2 YYEKEE (reference sequence). The CDR3 nucleotides read TGTGCCAGCAGCTTTCAACAGGGACTGATATATGGCTACACCTTC. Amino acids: CASSFQQGLIYGYTF.

In its sample, this clonotype was seen many times. The chain links TRBV20-1 to TRBJ1-2; perhaps TRBD1 as D (6 bases). The CDR3 totals 13 residues. Germline V CDR1 and CDR2: DFQATT, SNEGSKA (reference sequence). With 0 bases removed from V and 6 bases from J, the gap between germline ends came to 11 bases. This CDR3 reads CSAREGAWDGYTF. CDR3 DNA sequence: TGCAGTGCTAGAGAGGGGGCGTGGGATGGCTACACCTTC.

J is TRBJ2-2 and V is TRBV10-3, with 9 bases aligning to TRBD2. Germline-derived CDR1 and CDR2 are ENHRY and SYGVKD. This CDR3 has 14 residues. V lost 10 bases to trimming and J lost 4 bases; unmatched junction nucleotides: 7. Written as DNA, the CDR3 is TGTGCCACCTATAGCGGGAGTATCACCGGGGAGCTGTTTTTT. Translating gives CATYSGSITGELFF.

The chain employs TRBV20-1 and TRBJ2-3; either TRBD1 or TRBD2 may supply D (6 bases each). Trimming shortened V by 5 bases and J by 4 bases, and 16 bases separated the two germline ends. Germline values: CDR1 DFQATT, CDR2 SNEGSKA (reference sequence). The CDR3 is 14 amino acids. The CDR3 loop reads CSAGGRGTADTQYF. For the CDR3, the DNA is TGCAGTGCTGGGGGGCGGGGCACGGCAGATACGCAGTATTTT.

This clonotype was picked up many times. V is TRBV24-1 and J is TRBJ2-2, with 7 bases that match TRBD1. J lost 7 bases, V lost 3 bases, and 10 bases had no gene match. CDR1 and CDR2 from the germline V gene are KGHDR and SFDVKD. The CDR3 runs 16 residues. The CDR3 DNA sequence: TGTGCCACCAGTGATACGAGGACAGGAGAGATCGGGGAGCTGTTTTTT. This translates into CATSDTRTGEIGELFF.

This clonotype was observed many times. V gene TRBV5-1 combines with J gene TRBJ2-1, with TRBD2 identical over 8 bases. In germline, CDR1 is SGHRS, CDR2 YFSETQ. The CDR3 covers 16 residues. Germline trimming cut 5 bases from V and 0 bases from J; bases unmatched to any gene: 7. CDR3: CASSSREGGSYNEQFF. The CDR3 coding sequence is TGCGCCAGCAGTTCCCGGGAGGGGGGCTCCTACAATGAGCAGTTCTTC.

This clonotype was seen repeatedly, ten times or more. The J gene is TRBJ2-3, the V gene TRBV20-1, with D possibly being TRBD1 (7 bases). The CDR3 contains 14 residues. Germline-derived CDR1 and CDR2 are DFQATT and SNEGSKA (reference sequence). V lost 5 bases and J lost 2, with 14 bases in between. CDR3 protein: CSAQAGGTTDTQYF. The CDR3 DNA reads as TGCAGTGCTCAAGCAGGGGGGACCACAGATACGCAGTATTTT.

In this sample, this clonotype turned up many times. This CDR3 reads CASSPGVEKLFF. In DNA form, the CDR3 reads TGTGCCAGCAGCCCGGGGGTTGAAAAACTGTTTTTT. The V and J genes are TRBV6-5 and TRBJ1-4, with D maybe TRBD1 (5 bases). Germline CDR1 is MNHEY and CDR2 is SVGAGI. The CDR3 loop spans 12 amino acids. V lost 6 bases and J 7 bases, leaving 9 bases between the germline ends.